What follows describes a single TCR beta chain. The antigen is undetermined. The data derive from a study of beta chain features in type 1 diabetes. Study-level points and caveats: PCR might favor shorter templates, but any such skew would affect patients and controls equally. A moderate, significant TCRB CDR3 shortening appeared in type 1 diabetes across four CD4+ subsets.

As every portion of the isolated RNA was reverse transcribed, the sequencing read expressed TCRB transcripts. Some clones are missing from TCRdb's copy, which holds only in-frame ones; the method was immunoSEQ multiplex PCR. Of 250,000 or so clones in the sample, about 15% are singletons; the top ten hold about 0.019%. Trimming took 5 bases from V and 3 from J; bases not matched to a gene: 7. CDR3 size: 15 residues. The germline gives CDR1 MNHNS, CDR2 SASEGT. Central memory, naive, regulatory and stem cell-like memory CD4+ cells were sorted by CD45RO/CCR7/CD25/CD127/CD95/CD27. Sequenced material: naive CD4+ T cells from blood. This chain joins TRBV6-1 and TRBJ2-3; TRBD2 aligns across 8 bases. The TCR sequence derives from a man younger than 40 with type 1 diabetes. CDR3 nucleotide sequence: TGTGCCAGCAGTCCACTAGCGGTGAGGACAGATACGCAGTATTTT. The encoded protein is CASSPLAVRTDTQYF.